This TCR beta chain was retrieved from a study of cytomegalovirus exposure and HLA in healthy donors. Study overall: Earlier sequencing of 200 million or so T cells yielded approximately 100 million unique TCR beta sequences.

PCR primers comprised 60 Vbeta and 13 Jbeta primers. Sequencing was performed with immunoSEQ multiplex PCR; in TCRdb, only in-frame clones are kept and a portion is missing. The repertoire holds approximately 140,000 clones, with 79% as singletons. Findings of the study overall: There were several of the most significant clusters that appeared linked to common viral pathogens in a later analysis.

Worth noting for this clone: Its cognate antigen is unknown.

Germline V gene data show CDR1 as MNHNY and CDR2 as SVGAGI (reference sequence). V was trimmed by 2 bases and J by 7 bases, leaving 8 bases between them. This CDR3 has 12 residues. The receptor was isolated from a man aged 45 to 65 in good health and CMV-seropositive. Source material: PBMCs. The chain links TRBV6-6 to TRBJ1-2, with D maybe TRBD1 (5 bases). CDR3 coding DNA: TGTGCCAGCAGTTACCCTCAGGGTGGCTACACCTTC. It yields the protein CASSYPQGGYTF.